The 15 T cell receptor beta chains below were found in one sample sequenced in a study of spatial heterogeneity in lung cancer. TCRdb re-called the 5' RACE reads through MiXCR, storing one row per CDR3 protein. The sample shows 50,000 to 65,000 distinct CDR3 sequences, about 8% of them seen only once. Time point given: sample taken at primary tumor resection. In each case, whole RNA from tumor, nontumor lung or frozen PBMC was sequenced unsorted. The sequencing used PBMCs, collected at surgery. The receptor set was obtained from a female donor with early-stage non-small cell lung cancer.

To note about this clonotype: This may stem from a read error, because a much larger clone lies one nucleotide away. This chain connects TRBV6-6 to TRBJ1-2, with 7 bases matching TRBD1. After removal of 6 bases from V and 6 bases from J, the junction contained 10 bases not matched to a gene. The germline gives CDR1 MNHNY, CDR2 SVGAGI (reference sequence). This CDR3 region has 14 residues. The CDR3 protein is CASRLDRTAHGYTF. The CDR3 bases are TGTGCCAGCAGGCTGGACAGGACCGCCCATGGCTACACCTTC.

This clonotype was seen many times. The chain couples TRBV29-1 to TRBJ1-2; D might be TRBD1 (6 bases). Germline V CDR1 and CDR2: SQVTM, ANQGSEA. This CDR3 has 15 residues. Trimming left V 6 bases short and J 4 bases short, with 21 bases between. CDR3 amino acids: CSVVTSGARSYGYTF. The CDR3 DNA sequence: TGCAGCGTCGTCACCTCAGGGGCTCGTAGCTATGGCTACACCTTC.

The V gene is TRBV29-1, the J gene TRBJ1-2, with D perhaps matching TRBD1 (5 bases). The CDR3 consists of 14 residues. Germline CDR1 is SQVTM and CDR2 is ANQGSEA. Trimming stripped 1 base from V and 3 bases from J, with 12 bases between. The CDR3 here is CSVEGGEGDYGYTF. The CDR3 DNA sequence: TGCAGCGTTGAAGGAGGGGAGGGAGACTATGGCTACACCTTC.

V usage is TRBV5-1 and J usage is TRBJ2-1; D may be TRBD2 (6 bases). The V gene lost 0 bases and the J gene lost 3 bases, with 10 bases spanning the gap. CDR1 is SGHRS, CDR2 YFSETQ, per germline. The CDR3 covers 15 residues. CDR3 loop: CASSLGSGNYNEQFF. CDR3 sequence (DNA): TGCGCCAGCAGCTTGGGTAGCGGAAACTACAATGAGCAGTTCTTC. Filled out from reference TRBV5-1 and TRBJ2-1, the complete variable domain reads KAGVTQTPRYLIKTRGQQVTLSCSPISGHRSVSWYQQTPGQGLQFLFEYFSETQRNKGNFPGRFSGRQFSNSRSEMNVSTLELGDSALYLCASSLGSGNYNEQFFGPGTRLTVL.

This clonotype is labeled medium-sized. The chain employs TRBV2 and TRBJ2-5; 9 bases fit TRBD2. Germline-derived CDR1 and CDR2 are SNHLY and FYNNEI. After removal of 3 bases from V and 2 bases from J, the junction contained 19 bases not matched to a gene. The length of the CDR3 is 20 residues. The CDR3 spells CASSDARGQRLAETQETQYF. For the CDR3, the DNA is TGTGCCAGCAGTGACGCCCGGGGACAGAGACTAGCGGAGACACAAGAGACCCAGTACTTC.

In this sample, this clonotype turned up many times. The V and J genes are TRBV27 and TRBJ2-7, with D unresolved. The CDR3 spans 9 residues. Trimming took off 11 bases at V and 7 bases at J, with 9 bases between the two ends. Germline-derived CDR1 and CDR2 are MNHEY and SMNVEV (reference sequence). CDR3 nucleotides: TGTGCCCCCCCTAAGGAGCAGTACTTC. Its translation is CAPPKEQYF.

This clonotype was observed a few times. This sequence joins TRBV5-6 and TRBJ1-1; no firm D call. The CDR3 covers 12 residues. The V gene's germline CDR1 is SGHDT and CDR2 YYEEEE. V was pared by 0 bases and J by 6 bases, with 6 bases between. The CDR3 region has the DNA TGTGCCAGCAGCTTGGGAGGGCCTGAAGCTTTCTTT. As protein: CASSLGGPEAFF.

CDR3 nucleotide sequence: TGCGCCAGCAGCTATGACCCACAAGGGAACACTGAAGCTTTCTTT. It specifies CASSYDPQGNTEAFF. The J gene is TRBJ1-1, the V gene TRBV5-1, with D hard to call. Germline loops: CDR1 SGHRS, CDR2 YFSETQ. The CDR3 spans 15 residues. V gave up 3 bases and J gave up 1 base, with 13 bases separating them.

This clonotype was seen a handful of times. The V gene is TRBV20-1, the J gene TRBJ1-1; weak D call: TRBD1 (5 bases). V shed 0 bases and J shed 0 bases, with 8 bases lying between them. Germline loops: CDR1 DFQATT, CDR2 SNEGSKA (reference sequence). The CDR3 is 14 amino acids. The CDR3 DNA is TGCAGTGCTAGAGAAGGGGTTTTGAACACTGAAGCTTTCTTT. This encodes CSAREGVLNTEAFF.

V and J are TRBV12-3 or TRBV12-4 and TRBJ1-6; D is ambiguous. This CDR3 is built from 13 residues. Trimming removed 5 bases at V and 5 bases at J, with 7 bases between. Here the CDR3 DNA reads TGTGCCAGCAGTGGAGGTGATAATTCACCCCTCCACTTT. The encoded protein is CASSGGDNSPLHF.

This clonotype has more than one count but fewer than ten. The chain has TRBV19 and TRBJ2-6, with TRBD1 matching over 7 bases. Trimming removed 5 bases from V and 0 bases from J; junction bases left unmatched: 7. CDR1 is LNHDA, CDR2 SQIVND, per germline (reference sequence). The CDR3 has 17 residues. The CDR3 nucleotides are TGTGCCAGTAGTCCTCAGGACAGGAGCTCTGGGGCCAACGTCCTGACTTTC. Translation gives CASSPQDRSSGANVLTF.

This clonotype was seen at least ten times. The chain recombines TRBV4-1 with TRBJ1-2, with D hard to call. The CDR3 runs 15 residues. Between the trimmed V and J ends, which lost 0 bases and 2 bases, there was a span of 10 bases. In germline, CDR1 is MGHRA, CDR2 YSYEKL. The CDR3 loop reads CASSQEGSGNYGYTF. CDR3 DNA sequence: TGCGCCAGCAGCCAAGAAGGGTCAGGAAACTATGGCTACACCTTC.

This clonotype has at least ten counts. The V and J genes are TRBV5-1 and TRBJ2-2; D is possibly TRBD1 (5 bases). The germline V and J ends were trimmed by 4 bases and 5 bases, with 12 bases remaining between them. CDR3 size: 14 residues. Germline V gives CDR1 SGHRS, CDR2 YFSETQ. The CDR3 DNA reads TGCGCCAGCAGCATACCGACAGATACCGGGGAGCTGTTTTTT. Translation: CASSIPTDTGELFF.

The genes are TRBV12-3 or TRBV12-4 and TRBJ2-2; 7 bases match TRBD2. Germline trimming cut 6 bases from V and 5 bases from J; bases unmatched to any gene: 9. The CDR3 spans 15 residues. The CDR3: CASRTSSGGTGELFF. In DNA form, the CDR3 reads TGTGCCAGCAGGACTAGCTCGGGGGGTACCGGGGAGCTGTTTTTT.

In this sample, this clonotype turned up many times. The genes are TRBV28 and TRBJ2-1, with 14 nucleotides matching TRBD2. V was pared by 3 bases and J by 8 bases, with 12 bases of the junction left unmatched. CDR1 and CDR2 from the germline V gene are MDHEN and SYDVKM. The CDR3 is 18 residues long. This CDR3 is CASSLGPPGTSGRDEQFF. The DNA for the CDR3 is TGTGCCAGCAGTTTGGGGCCCCCCGGGACTAGCGGGAGAGATGAGCAGTTCTTC.